These T cell receptor beta chains were read from a single sample in a study of T cell repertoires in breast cancer. A single record per CDR3 protein comes from TCRdb applying MiXCR to the emulsion pairing reads. The table lists some 37,000 distinct CDR3 sequences, 45% of them singletons. The sample comprised CD8+ T cells. These receptors were taken from a pool of human donors with breast cancer or a healthy control (not recorded which). The CDR3 runs from the conserved cysteine through the conserved F or W. D genes are given only for firm matches. A clone size is listed for some rows: how often the clone was seen (once, few, many), or a class if it is expanded.

TRBJ1-1	few	TRBV6-6	TRBD1	TGTGCCAGCAGTTACTTGGGACAGGGATTCACTGAAGCTTTCTTT	CASSYLGQGFTEAFF
TRBJ2-1	.	TRBV7-2	TRBD2	TGTGCCAGCAGCCCTAGGACTAGCTTGAATGAGCAGTTCTTC	CASSPRTSLNEQFF
TRBJ2-3	.	TRBV29-1	.	TGCAGCGTTGAAGGGGGGTCAGGGAACACAGATACGCAGTATTTT	CSVEGGSGNTDTQYF
TRBJ1-3	.	TRBV18	TRBD1	TGTGCCAGCACCCCGGACGGGACAGGGGCCAGAAACACCATATATTTT	CASTPDGTGARNTIYF
TRBJ2-1	.	TRBV7-9	.	TGTGCCAGCAGCTTATTCTTGCACAATGAGCAGTTCTTC	CASSLFLHNEQFF
TRBJ2-7	.	TRBV6-1	TRBD2	TGTGCCAGCAGTGAGGATACTAGCGGGAGCTCCTACGAGCAGTACTTC	CASSEDTSGSSYEQYF
TRBJ1-2	.	TRBV18	.	TGTGCCAGCTCACTAATTCTCGGGTTCTATGGCTACACCTTC	CASSLILGFYGYTF
TRBJ2-1	.	TRBV11-1	TRBD2	TGTGCCAGCAGCTCCGCTAGCGGGAGGAGCTCCTACAATGAGCAGTTCTTC	CASSSASGRSSYNEQFF
TRBJ1-2	.	TRBV7-2	TRBD1	TGTGCCAGCAGCTTAACGCCCCAGGGGGCTGGCTATGGCTACACCTTC	CASSLTPQGAGYGYTF
TRBJ2-1	few	TRBV12-3/TRBV12-4	TRBD1	TGTGCCAGCAGGAACTACAGGGGGCCAAAATACAATGAGCAGTTCTTC	CASRNYRGPKYNEQFF
TRBJ2-1	.	TRBV3-1	.	TGTGCCAGCAGCCCCCGCAATGAGGTTGAGCAGTTCTTC	CASSPRNEVEQFF
TRBJ1-4	.	TRBV20-1	TRBD1	TGCAGTGCTGGGGACAGGGTCCGTGAAAAACTGTTTTTT	CSAGDRVREKLFF
TRBJ1-5	.	TRBV20-1	.	TGCAGTGCTAGGGGGCAGAGTAGTCAACCCCAGCATTTT	CSARGQSSQPQHF
TRBJ2-3	few	TRBV10-1	TRBD1	TGCGCCAGCAGCGGGACAGGCACGCAGTATTTT	CASSGTGTQYF
TRBJ2-4	few	TRBV2	.	TGTGCCAGCAGCGATGGGGGGATAGCCAAAAACATTCAGTACTTC	CASSDGGIAKNIQYF
TRBJ2-3	few	TRBV3-1	.	TGTGCCAGCAGCCTTCATGTTTCAGCTAGCACAGATACGCAGTATTTT	CASSLHVSASTDTQYF
TRBJ2-7	few	TRBV6-1	TRBD1	TGTGCCAGCAGTACCGAGACAGGGGAAGAGCAGTACTTC	CASSTETGEEQYF
TRBJ2-1	many	TRBV6-1	.	TGTGCCAGCAGTGAATGGCTTCAAACAAGGAGTAATGAGCAGTTCTTC	CASSEWLQTRSNEQFF
TRBJ1-2	few	TRBV15	.	TGTGCCACCAGCCGAGACGGGTGGGGTAACTATGGCTACACCTTC	CATSRDGWGNYGYTF
TRBJ1-6	.	TRBV7-2	.	TGTGCCAACAGCCTGACCGGGCAGCATTCACCCCTCCACTTT	CANSLTGQHSPLHF
TRBJ2-2	few	TRBV20-1	.	TGCAGTGCTAGAGATCCGAGCTCAGATGCTAACACCGGGGAGCTGTTTTTT	CSARDPSSDANTGELFF
TRBJ2-1	.	TRBV7-9	.	TGTGCCAGCAGCTCTTTGACTAGTAACAATGAGCAGTTCTTC	CASSSLTSNNEQFF
TRBJ2-3	many	TRBV20-1	.	TGCAGTGCTCTCGGGGAGTCCACAGATACGCAGTATTTT	CSALGESTDTQYF
TRBJ1-1	.	TRBV20-1	.	TGCAGTGCTAGACGGGTAGGTACTGAAGCTTTCTTT	CSARRVGTEAFF
TRBJ1-2	.	TRBV5-4	.	TGTGCCAGCAGCTTTACAGGGCAGAACTATGGCTACACCTTC	CASSFTGQNYGYTF
TRBJ2-1	.	TRBV20-1	TRBD2	TGCAGTGCTATATATCGGACTAGCGGGATCTATGAGCAGTTCTTC	CSAIYRTSGIYEQFF
TRBJ2-1	.	TRBV3-1	TRBD2	TGTGCCAGCAGCCCCGGTATAGCGGGAGCAGGAGGCGGTGAGCAGTTCTTC	CASSPGIAGAGGGEQFF
TRBJ2-7	.	TRBV20-1	.	TGCAGTGCTGAAGGAGGGGGGGAGTACGAGCAGTACTTC	CSAEGGGEYEQYF
TRBJ2-3	many	TRBV20-1	.	TGCAGTCAAGGGTGGGGGAGAGATACGCAGTATTTT	CSQGWGRDTQYF
TRBJ2-3	.	TRBV7-2	.	TGTGCCAGCAGCTTATCAGGAAGAGGCACAGATGCGCAGTATTTT	CASSLSGRGTDAQYF
TRBJ2-3	once	TRBV27	.	TGTGCCAGCAGTCCTCCACGGACAGTCAGCACAGATACGCAGTATTTT	CASSPPRTVSTDTQYF
TRBJ2-1	.	TRBV2	.	TGTGCCAGCAGCGTCGGGGGCAATGAGCAGTTCTTC	CASSVGGNEQFF
TRBJ1-1	few	TRBV10-3	.	TGTGCCATCAGAGCTGACGGCGCCCCGAACACTGAAGCTTTCTTT	CAIRADGAPNTEAFF
TRBJ2-3	.	TRBV6-6	.	TGTGCCAGCAGTTACCAGGGTCGGATTCTCACAGATACGCAGTATTTT	CASSYQGRILTDTQYF
TRBJ2-3	once	TRBV6-6	TRBD1	TGTGCCAGCAGTGACCGAGAGACAGGGGGCCACGCAGATACGCAGTATTTT	CASSDRETGGHADTQYF
TRBJ1-2	many	TRBV25-1	TRBD1	TGTGCCAGCAGTGGGGACAGCGTGGAATATGGCTACACCTTC	CASSGDSVEYGYTF
TRBJ2-1	many	TRBV11-3	TRBD2	TGTGCCAGCAGCTTGACTAGCGGGTCATTCAATGAGCAGTTCTTC	CASSLTSGSFNEQFF
TRBJ2-1	.	TRBV10-3	.	TGTGCCATCAGTGAGCGGGAGTGGTCCTACAATGAGCAGTTCTTC	CAISEREWSYNEQFF
TRBJ1-3	few	TRBV6-6	TRBD1	TGTGCCAGCAGTTACGGGACAGGGTTTGATGGAAACACCATATATTTT	CASSYGTGFDGNTIYF
TRBJ1-2	few	TRBV18	.	TGTGCCAGCTCAAACAGATTGGACCCAGACTATGGCTACACCTTC	CASSNRLDPDYGYTF
TRBJ1-5	.	TRBV2	.	TGTGCCAGCAGTGAGCAGGGAAAACCTCAGCCCCAGCATTTT	CASSEQGKPQPQHF
TRBJ2-7	.	TRBV15	.	TGTGCCACCAGCAGAGATAGGGGGGAGGGATACGAGCAGTACTTC	CATSRDRGEGYEQYF
TRBJ2-3	.	TRBV9	.	TGTGCCAGCAATCTTGGACGGTGGGGCACAGATACGCAGTATTTT	CASNLGRWGTDTQYF
TRBJ2-7	.	TRBV18	.	TGTGCCAGCTCACCAGCACAGAAGAAGGACTACGAGCAGTACTTC	CASSPAQKKDYEQYF
TRBJ2-5	.	TRBV11-2	TRBD1	TGTGCCAGCAGCTTAGTAGGGACAGTCCAAGAGACCCAGTACTTC	CASSLVGTVQETQYF
TRBJ1-1	.	TRBV18	TRBD1	TGTGCCAGCGGACAGGGAATTTCCACTGAAGCTTTCTTT	CASGQGISTEAFF
TRBJ2-7	.	TRBV27	.	TGTGCCAGCAGTTCCTCACTTAGGTCTTTCTACGAGCAGTACTTC	CASSSSLRSFYEQYF
TRBJ2-7	once	TRBV11-2	.	TGTGCCAGCAGCCCCAGTGTCGCAGCCTACGAGCAGTACTTC	CASSPSVAAYEQYF